Reported below is one T cell receptor beta chain. As processed by the authors: Amplification of reference gene primers provided the estimated nucleated cell counts. The repertoire was sequenced with immunoSEQ multiplex PCR; TCRdb's copy has only in-frame clones and lacks some. V and J calls and clone size come straight from that table; D and trimming were deduced from the DNA. The table includes over 300,000 clones, 85% detected once. The sample originates from a study of blood T cell repertoires in COVID-19. Study details: Sites in the United States, Italy and Spain provided acute and convalescent COVID-19 samples. Sample material is recorded as cDNA or gDNA derived from T cells, B-cell-depleted T cells, or PBMCs.

Material: peripheral blood. The origin of this receptor is a human donor in a cohort sampled during active COVID-19.

CDR3 sequence: CAISGEGQRRAFF. Written as DNA, the CDR3 is TGTGCCATCAGTGGCGAGGGACAGAGAAGAGCTTTCTTT. V usage is TRBV10-3 and J usage is TRBJ1-1; the match to TRBD1 covers 7 bases. The trim removed 4 bases at V and 10 bases at J, leaving 9 bases unmatched. Per the germline V gene, CDR1 is ENHRY and CDR2 is SYGVKD. The CDR3 consists of 13 residues.